A single sample gave rise to the 16 T cell receptor beta chains below, sequenced in a study of cytomegalovirus exposure and HLA in healthy donors. The PCR ran on 60 Vbeta and 13 Jbeta primers. Clones were read by immunoSEQ multiplex PCR, and TCRdb kept only the in-frame ones, dropping some. Of some 110,000 clones listed, 60% to 80% were seen once; the top ten hold around 2.5%. Material for sequencing was PBMCs. All receptors derive from a man in his forties in good health and CMV-seronegative.

The chain couples TRBV5-4 to TRBJ2-2, with 14 bases lining up with TRBD2. J was trimmed by 6 bases and V by 4 bases; bases with no gene match: 8. The CDR3 is made up of 17 amino acids. Germline CDR1 SGHNT, CDR2 YYREEE (reference sequence). CDR3 coding DNA: TGTGCCAGCAGCCCGGGGGGACTAGCGGGGGCGGCCGGGGAGCTGTTTTTT. Amino acids: CASSPGGLAGAAGELFF.

The CDR3 DNA sequence: TGTGCCAGCTCACCCCGAAGCATTTCCCCGGACAGGGGCAACAATGAGCAGTTCTTC. It is translated as CASSPRSISPDRGNNEQFF. The chain links TRBV18 to TRBJ2-1; the match to TRBD1 covers 9 bases. The germline V gene encodes CDR1 KGHSH and CDR2 LQKENI. The CDR3 is made up of 19 amino acids. J gave up 5 bases and V 3 bases, and 17 bases lay outside the gene matches. Full variable domain (missing parts from reference TRBV18 and TRBJ2-1): NAGVMQNPRHLVRRRGQEARLRCSPMKGHSHVYWYRQLPEEGLKFMVYLQKENIIDESGMPKERFSAEFPKEGPSILRIQQVVRGDSAAYFCASSPRSISPDRGNNEQFFGPGTRLTVL.

V usage is TRBV5-5 and J usage is TRBJ2-7; tentatively, D is TRBD1 (5 bases). V dropped 1 base and J dropped 3 bases, with 5 bases sitting between them. The CDR3 loop spans 12 amino acids. Per the germline V gene, CDR1 is SGHKS and CDR2 is YYEKEE (reference sequence). CDR3 DNA: TGTGCCAGCAGCTTGCAGGGCTACGAGCAGTACTTC. Protein product: CASSLQGYEQYF.

This chain uses TRBV6-5 with TRBJ1-4, with unresolved D. Germline V gives CDR1 MNHEY, CDR2 SVGAGI. With 0 bases removed from V and 3 bases from J, the gap between germline ends came to 11 bases. The CDR3 runs to 16 residues. The CDR3 is CASSYSGSWANEKLFF. The CDR3 nucleotides are TGTGCCAGCAGTTACTCGGGGAGCTGGGCTAATGAAAAACTGTTTTTT.

This clone appeared a few times. The rearrangement uses TRBV7-9 and TRBJ2-2; D remains ambiguous. CDR1 and CDR2 from the germline V gene are SEHNR and FQNEAQ (reference sequence). The CDR3 runs to 15 residues. V lost 2 bases to trimming and J lost 1 base, with 8 bases between them. CDR3 nucleotides: TGTGCCAGCAGCTTACTTTCAGGGAACACCGGGGAGCTGTTTTTT. The encoded protein is CASSLLSGNTGELFF.

The chain carries TRBV15 and TRBJ1-2, with 7 bases identical to TRBD1. The CDR3 is made up of 15 amino acids. CDR1 LNHNV and CDR2 YYDKDF come from the germline V gene (reference sequence). Germline trimming cut 5 bases from V and 3 bases from J; bases unmatched to any gene: 9. The DNA of the CDR3 is TGTGCCACCAGCCTCCGACAGGGCGTAGACTATGGCTACACCTTC. The encoded protein is CATSLRQGVDYGYTF.

The chain recombines TRBV6-6 with TRBJ1-4; D gene ambiguous. CDR1 and CDR2 (germline): MNHNY, SVGAGI (reference sequence). V was cut by 3 bases and J by 10 bases, with 12 bases left in between. This CDR3 is 13 amino acids long. Here the CDR3 reads CASSYASPGKLFF. The CDR3 region has the DNA TGTGCCAGCAGTTATGCTTCACCCGGAAAACTGTTTTTT.

This clone was seen only once. At one end, the junction sequence differs from germline, possibly due to a read error. This sequence joins TRBV7-9 and TRBJ2-1, with TRBD2 matching 7 bases. CDR3 size: 17 residues. Germline-derived CDR1 and CDR2 are SEHNR and FQNEAQ (reference sequence). The CDR3 coding sequence is TGTTCCAGCAGCCCCCGACTAGCCCCAGAGGGATACAATGAGCAGTTCTTC. Its protein is CSSSPRLAPEGYNEQFF.

The chain is built from TRBV7-8 and TRBJ2-7; TRBD2 agrees at 7 bases. Germline lookup yields CDR1 SGHVS and CDR2 FQNEAQ. The ends lost 1 base at V and 4 bases at J; junction bases unmatched: 4. The CDR3 totals 14 residues. CDR3 sequence (DNA): TGTGCCAGCAGCTTAGAGCGGGGCGGGTACGAGCAGTACTTC. It codes for CASSLERGGYEQYF.

The chain combines TRBV7-2 with TRBJ2-3; the D gene is possibly TRBD2 (6 bases). Trimming shortened V by 5 bases and J by 5 bases, and 14 bases separated the two germline ends. This CDR3 has 14 amino acids. Germline V gene lookup returns CDR1 SGHTA and CDR2 FQGNSA. CDR3 in amino acids: CASSPGLEGDTQYF. CDR3 sequence (DNA): TGTGCCAGCAGCCCGGGTCTGGAGGGAGATACGCAGTATTTT.

This chain joins TRBV6-5 and TRBJ2-2, with TRBD2 as a possible D gene (6 bases). The CDR3 is 13 amino acids. Germline CDR1 and CDR2: MNHEY and SVGAGI. The germline V and J ends were trimmed by 6 bases and 9 bases, with 14 bases remaining between them. CDR3 residues: CASSQAGPRELFF. The DNA for the CDR3 is TGTGCCAGCAGCCAAGCGGGCCCCCGGGAGCTGTTTTTT.

J is TRBJ2-5 and V is TRBV15; no clear D gene. Trimming pared 4 bases from V and 0 bases from J, leaving 15 bases between. The CDR3 contains 16 residues. The germline V gene has CDR1 LNHNV and CDR2 YYDKDF (reference sequence). The CDR3 DNA sequence: TGTGCCACCAGCATTGATAGCCGGTCCAACCAAGAGACCCAGTACTTC. This gives the protein CATSIDSRSNQETQYF.

The chain joins TRBV4-2 to TRBJ2-4; D possibly corresponds to TRBD2 (5 bases). Trimming stripped 5 bases from V and 1 base from J, with 9 bases between. The CDR3 is made up of 14 amino acids. Germline CDR1 is LGHNA and CDR2 is YNFKEQ. CDR3 DNA: TGTGCCAGCAGCTACGGAGGTGCCAAAAACATTCAGTACTTC. Its protein is CASSYGGAKNIQYF.

This rearrangement joins TRBV29-1 to TRBJ1-2; 7 positions match TRBD1. CDR3 length equals 12 residues. J gave up 3 bases and V 5 bases, and 3 bases lay outside the gene matches. Germline lookup yields CDR1 SQVTM and CDR2 ANQGSEA. The CDR3 sequence is CSVQGVDYGYTF. CDR3 coding DNA: TGCAGCGTTCAGGGGGTCGACTATGGCTACACCTTC.

The chain recombines TRBV6-6 with TRBJ2-4, with D perhaps matching TRBD1 (7 bases). V dropped 5 bases and J dropped 4 bases, with 15 bases sitting between them. The V gene's germline CDR1 is MNHNY and CDR2 SVGAGI (reference sequence). This CDR3 is built from 15 residues. CDR3 nucleotides: TGTGCCAGCAGTCCCCGGGGGACAGCTAAAAACATTCAGTACTTC. Translation: CASSPRGTAKNIQYF.

The CDR3 sequence is CASSLGPTSPLHF. CDR3 sequence (DNA): TGTGCCAGCAGCTTGGGGCCAACCTCACCCCTCCACTTT. The V call is TRBV7-9, the J call TRBJ1-6; a possible D gene is TRBD1 (5 bases). The CDR3 covers 13 residues. Germline V gene lookup returns CDR1 SEHNR and CDR2 FQNEAQ (reference sequence). Trimming left V 3 bases short and J 10 bases short, with 10 bases between.